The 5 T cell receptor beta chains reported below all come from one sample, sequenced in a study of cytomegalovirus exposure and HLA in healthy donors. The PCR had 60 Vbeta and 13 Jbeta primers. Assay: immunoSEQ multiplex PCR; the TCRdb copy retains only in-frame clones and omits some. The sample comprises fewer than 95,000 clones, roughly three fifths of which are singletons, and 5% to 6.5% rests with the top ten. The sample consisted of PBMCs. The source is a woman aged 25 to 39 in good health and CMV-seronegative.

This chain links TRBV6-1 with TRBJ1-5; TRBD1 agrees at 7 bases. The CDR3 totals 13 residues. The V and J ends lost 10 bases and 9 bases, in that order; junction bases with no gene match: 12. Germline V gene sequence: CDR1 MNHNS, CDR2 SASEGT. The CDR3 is CATVGDSPRPQHF. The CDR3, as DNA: TGTGCCACGGTCGGGGACAGCCCAAGGCCCCAGCATTTT.

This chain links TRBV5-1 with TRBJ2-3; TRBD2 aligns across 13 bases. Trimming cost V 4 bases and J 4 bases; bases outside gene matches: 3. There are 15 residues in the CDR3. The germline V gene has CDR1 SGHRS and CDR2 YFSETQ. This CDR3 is CASSLGTSGADTQYF. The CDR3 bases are TGCGCCAGCAGCCTAGGGACTAGCGGGGCAGATACGCAGTATTTT.

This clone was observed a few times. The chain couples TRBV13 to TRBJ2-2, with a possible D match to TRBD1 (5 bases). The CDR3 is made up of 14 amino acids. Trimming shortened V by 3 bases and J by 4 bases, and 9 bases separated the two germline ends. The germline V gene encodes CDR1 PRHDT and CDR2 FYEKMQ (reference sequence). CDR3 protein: CASSFRDATGELFF. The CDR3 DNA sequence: TGTGCCAGCAGCTTCAGGGATGCCACCGGGGAGCTGTTTTTT. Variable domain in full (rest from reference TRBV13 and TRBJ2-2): AAGVIQSPRHLIKEKRETATLKCYPIPRHDTVYWYQQGPGQDPQFLISFYEKMQSDKGSIPDRFSAQQFSDYHSELNMSSLELGDSALYFCASSFRDATGELFFGEGSRLTVL.

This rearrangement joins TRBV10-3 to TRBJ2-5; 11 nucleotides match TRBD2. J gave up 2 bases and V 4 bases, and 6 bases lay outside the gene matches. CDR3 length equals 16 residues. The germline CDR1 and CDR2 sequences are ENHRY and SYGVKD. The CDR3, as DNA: TGTGCCATCAGTGGCCTAGCGGGGGGTAATCAAGAGACCCAGTACTTC. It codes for CAISGLAGGNQETQYF.

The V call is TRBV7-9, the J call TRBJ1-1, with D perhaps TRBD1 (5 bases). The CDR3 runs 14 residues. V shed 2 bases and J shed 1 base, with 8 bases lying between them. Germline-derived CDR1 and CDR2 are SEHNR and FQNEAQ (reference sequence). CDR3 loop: CASSLPGGNTEAFF. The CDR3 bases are TGTGCCAGCAGCTTACCGGGGGGGAACACTGAAGCTTTCTTT.